Below are 14 T cell receptor beta chains sequenced from a single sample in a study of blood T cell repertoires in COVID-19. Generated by immunoSEQ multiplex PCR, the TCRdb table keeps only in-frame clones and is missing some. The profile covers 250,000 or so clones, with approximately 86% appearing a single time and about 2.1% taken by the ten largest. The sample was peripheral blood. These receptors were taken from a man aged 30 to 45 with active or convalescent COVID-19.

CDR3 sequence reads: CASRATPQGFSGYTF. Written as DNA, the CDR3 is TGCGCCAGCAGAGCCACGCCGCAGGGATTCTCTGGCTACACCTTC. V and J are TRBV5-1 and TRBJ1-2; D is possibly TRBD1 (5 bases). The germline gives CDR1 SGHRS, CDR2 YFSETQ. V was pared by 5 bases and J by 7 bases, with 21 bases between. The CDR3 covers 15 residues.

This clone came up once. The chain recombines TRBV7-2 with TRBJ1-2; 9 nucleotides align to TRBD1. Germline V gene sequence: CDR1 SGHTA, CDR2 FQGNSA. The ends lost 1 base at V and 1 base at J; junction bases unmatched: 7. This CDR3 has 17 residues. The CDR3 loop reads CASSLVVGQGYNYGYTF. CDR3 nucleotide sequence: TGTGCCAGCAGCTTAGTAGTTGGACAGGGGTATAACTATGGCTACACCTTC.

V gene TRBV2 combines with J gene TRBJ2-1; the D is unclear. This CDR3 has 11 amino acids. The germline V and J ends were trimmed by 7 bases and 8 bases, with 9 bases remaining between them. Per germline, CDR1 SNHLY and CDR2 FYNNEI. The CDR3 region is CASNGFDEQFF. Written as DNA, the CDR3 is TGTGCCAGCAACGGGTTCGATGAGCAGTTCTTC.

The chain combines TRBV18 with TRBJ2-1; TRBD1 matches 7 bases. The CDR3 consists of 13 residues. With 9 bases clipped from V and 6 bases from J, the junction kept 8 bases outside the gene matches. CDR1 is KGHSH, CDR2 LQKENI, per germline. The CDR3 DNA sequence: TGTGCCAGTCAGGGGACAGCTTCCAATGAGCAGTTCTTC. Encoded protein: CASQGTASNEQFF.

V gene TRBV27 combines with J gene TRBJ2-7; 8 positions agree with TRBD1. V trimming: 5 bases; J trimming: 1 base; junction bases outside the gene matches: 10. CDR3 size: 16 residues. CDR1 is MNHEY, CDR2 SMNVEV, per germline (reference sequence). CDR3 sequence reads: CASSRNPGQVSYEQYF. Written as DNA, the CDR3 is TGTGCCAGCAGTCGTAATCCGGGACAGGTGTCCTACGAGCAGTACTTC.

V and J are TRBV3-1 (or the pseudogene TRBV3-2) and TRBJ2-7; D gene unclear. Germline assignment: CDR1 LGHDT and CDR2 YNNKEL (reference sequence). The V gene lost 0 bases and the J gene lost 2 bases, with 14 bases spanning the gap. The CDR3 is 16 amino acids. CDR3 DNA sequence: TGTGCCAGCAGCCAAGATTTTGGGTCTGGAGCCTACGAGCAGTACTTC. It specifies CASSQDFGSGAYEQYF.

This chain connects TRBV19 to TRBJ2-2, with D perhaps TRBD1 (5 bases). Looked up from germline, CDR1 is LNHDA and CDR2 is SQIVND (reference sequence). There are 14 residues in the CDR3. V was shortened by 7 bases and J by 0 bases, with 9 bases between the two germline ends. The DNA of the CDR3 is TGTGCCAGTAAGGACAATACGAACACCGGGGAGCTGTTTTTT. It is translated as CASKDNTNTGELFF.

This chain connects TRBV18 to TRBJ1-1; possibly TRBD1 for D (6 bases). Per the germline V gene, CDR1 is KGHSH and CDR2 is LQKENI. The CDR3 spans 16 residues. V dropped 4 bases and J dropped 2 bases, with 17 bases sitting between them. The CDR3 protein is CASSLNPTGTNTEAFF. CDR3 nucleotide sequence: TGTGCCAGCTCACTCAACCCGACAGGAACCAACACTGAAGCTTTCTTT.

The gene calls are TRBV2 and TRBJ2-3; 9 nucleotides line up with TRBD2. Per the germline V gene, CDR1 is SNHLY and CDR2 is FYNNEI. V was pared by 5 bases and J by 6 bases, with 12 bases of the junction left unmatched. The CDR3 is 16 residues long. The CDR3 sequence: CASSSRAGGTGDTQYF. The CDR3 DNA is TGTGCCAGCAGTTCCAGAGCGGGGGGAACTGGGGATACGCAGTATTTT.

The V call is TRBV11-3, the J call TRBJ1-1; no clear D gene. Germline V gene data show CDR1 as SGHNT and CDR2 as YENEEA. V lost 5 bases and J 0 bases, leaving 22 bases between the germline ends. The CDR3 covers 18 residues. CDR3 sequence (DNA): TGTGCCAGCAGCACCTATTTAACTACGCCAGTCATGAACACTGAAGCTTTCTTT. Amino acid sequence: CASSTYLTTPVMNTEAFF.

The chain uses TRBV10-1 and TRBJ2-1; weak D call: TRBD1 (5 bases). Trimming took 1 base from V and 5 from J, leaving 12 bases between them. The CDR3 runs 15 residues. The germline gives CDR1 WNHNN, CDR2 SYGVQD (reference sequence). CDR3 bases: TGCGCCAGCAGTGAGTGGGCAGGGTCGAACAATGAGCAGTTCTTC. Its translation: CASSEWAGSNNEQFF.

V is TRBV27 and J is TRBJ2-1; TRBD2 agrees at 8 bases. The CDR3 consists of 14 residues. Losses at the gene ends were 8 bases for V and 2 bases for J; bases not matched to a gene: 5. Germline V lookup: CDR1 MNHEY, CDR2 SMNVEV (reference sequence). The CDR3 reads CASGVAGPYNEQFF. DNA of the CDR3: TGTGCCAGCGGGGTAGCGGGGCCCTACAATGAGCAGTTCTTC.

Here the CDR3 reads CASSLSDQGYGYTF. The CDR3 coding sequence is TGCGCCAGCAGCTTGTCCGATCAGGGCTATGGCTACACCTTC. The rearrangement uses TRBV5-1 and TRBJ1-2, with D possibly being TRBD1 (5 bases). V was cut by 1 base and J by 4 bases, with 11 bases left in between. Germline V gene lookup returns CDR1 SGHRS and CDR2 YFSETQ. The CDR3 runs to 14 residues.

The table lists this clone with a few counts. The chain has TRBV2 and TRBJ1-1; unclear D gene. The CDR3 is 15 residues long. CDR1 is SNHLY, CDR2 FYNNEI, per germline. Deletions cut 6 bases from V and 1 base from J, with 15 bases between. CDR3 sequence: CASSLQITRNTEAFF. As DNA, the CDR3 is TGTGCCAGCAGCTTGCAGATCACACGGAACACTGAAGCTTTCTTT.